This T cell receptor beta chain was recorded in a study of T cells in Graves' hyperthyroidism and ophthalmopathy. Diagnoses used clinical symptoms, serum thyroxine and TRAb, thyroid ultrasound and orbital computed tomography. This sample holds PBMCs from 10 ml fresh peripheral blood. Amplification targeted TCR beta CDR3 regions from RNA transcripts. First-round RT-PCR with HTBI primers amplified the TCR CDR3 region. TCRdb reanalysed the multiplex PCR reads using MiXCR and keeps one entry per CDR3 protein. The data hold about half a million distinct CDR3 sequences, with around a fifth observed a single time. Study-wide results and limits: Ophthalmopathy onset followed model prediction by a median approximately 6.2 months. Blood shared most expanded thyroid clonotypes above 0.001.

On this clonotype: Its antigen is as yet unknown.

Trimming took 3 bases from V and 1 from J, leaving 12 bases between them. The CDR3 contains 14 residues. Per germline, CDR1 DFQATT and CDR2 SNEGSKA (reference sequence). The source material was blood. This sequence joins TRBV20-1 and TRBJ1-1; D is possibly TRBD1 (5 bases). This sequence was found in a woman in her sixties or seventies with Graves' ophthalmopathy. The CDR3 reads CSASSLGTNTEAFF. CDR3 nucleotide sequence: TGCAGTGCTAGTAGTTTGGGGACGAACACTGAAGCTTTCTTT.